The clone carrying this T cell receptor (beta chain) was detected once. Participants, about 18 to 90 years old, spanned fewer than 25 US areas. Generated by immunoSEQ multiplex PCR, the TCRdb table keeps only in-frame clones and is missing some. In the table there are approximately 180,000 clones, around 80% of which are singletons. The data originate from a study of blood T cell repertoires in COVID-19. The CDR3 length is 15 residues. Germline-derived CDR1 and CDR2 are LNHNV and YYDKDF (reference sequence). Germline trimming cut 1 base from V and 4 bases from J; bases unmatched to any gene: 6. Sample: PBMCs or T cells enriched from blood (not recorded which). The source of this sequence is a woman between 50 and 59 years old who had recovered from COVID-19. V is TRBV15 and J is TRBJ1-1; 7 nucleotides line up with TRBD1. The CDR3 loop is CATSRAGTVGTEAFF. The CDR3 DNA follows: TGTGCCACCAGCAGAGCGGGGACAGTTGGCACTGAAGCTTTCTTT.